This T cell receptor (beta chain) was captured in a study of a mutant IDH1 vaccine in newly diagnosed glioma. Overall study: Either 4-6 weeks after radiotherapy alone or alongside temozolomide, vaccination was begun. The sex distribution of treated patients was about 62% male and roughly 38% female, with a mean age of around 40 years. Most patients had radiochemotherapy with temozolomide before enrollment; others had one alone.

Comment on this clone: Its specificity is unknown.

TCRdb keeps only in-frame clones here, not all; method: immunoSEQ multiplex PCR. Here the sample spans around 50,000 clones, roughly 83% being singletons. Time point noted: week 47, end of study. Every single dose of the vaccine, 300 ug of mutant IDH1 20-mer peptide, came with topical imiquimod. Regarding the study as a whole: Vaccination induced immune responses in around 93% of patients.

The CDR3 is 15 residues long. The sample in question was PBMCs, obtained from a glioma patient whose treatment included an IDH1 peptide vaccine. V usage is TRBV21-1 and J usage is TRBJ1-2. TRBV21-1 is flagged as a pseudogene. The TCR originated in a woman in her twenties or thirties with glioma. Some clones in this sample may be carry-over from other donors' samples. Here the CDR3 reads CASSPREGANYGYTF. CDR3 nucleotides: TGTGCCAGCAGCCCCAGGGAGGGAGCTAACTATGGCTACACCTTC.